The clone carrying this TCR beta chain was seen only a few times. Its antigen is not identified. Alongside a J-beta primer mix, a sample-barcoded 5' primer served in a second PCR lasting about 7 to 12 cycles. TCRdb re-derived calls from the 5' RACE reads in MiXCR, one entry per CDR3 protein. The sample yields 850,000 to 1,000,000 distinct CDR3 sequences, 48% seen once. The sample comes from a study of blood T cells in healthy people across ages. Across the whole study: The capture of about one barcoded beta molecule per two T cells was achieved by template switching. Findings of the study overall: In long-lived donors, naive CD4+ cell counts and diversity exceeded those of aged donors. Higher naive T cell percentage went strongly together with higher TCR beta diversity.

The V gene end was trimmed by 0 bases and the J gene end by 14 bases; junction bases not matched to a gene: 8. Per the germline V gene, CDR1 is MGHRA and CDR2 is YSYEKL. The length of the CDR3 is 14 residues. The specimen sequenced was blood. This chain uses TRBV4-1 with TRBJ2-1, with TRBD2 identical over 9 bases. The sequence was obtained from a man younger than 45 in good health. The DNA of the CDR3 is TGCGCCAGCAGCCAAGATGTAGCGGGGGCCGCCGAGTTCTTC. Its translation is CASSQDVAGAAEFF.